Following are 26 T cell receptor beta chains from one sample sequenced in a study of spatial heterogeneity in lung cancer. Described time point: sample taken at primary tumor resection. Via MiXCR, TCRdb re-called the 5' RACE reads, giving one row per CDR3 protein. Of about 42,000 distinct CDR3 sequences in the sample, around 7% were seen once. The sequenced sample was PBMCs, obtained at surgery. Source of these receptors: a female donor with early-stage non-small cell lung cancer.

This clonotype was detected many times. The chain recombines TRBV7-8 with TRBJ2-5, with D possibly called TRBD1 or TRBD2 (6 bases each). This CDR3 has 15 amino acids. CDR1 and CDR2 from the germline V gene are SGHVS and FQNEAQ. V lost 5 bases and J 7 bases, leaving 20 bases between the germline ends. CDR3 protein: CASSLRDLLGGTQYF. CDR3 DNA sequence: TGTGCCAGCAGCCTGCGGGACCTCCTAGGGGGGACCCAGTACTTC. The full variable domain, completed using reference TRBV7-8 and TRBJ2-5, is GAGVSQSPRYKVAKRGQDVALRCDPISGHVSLFWYQQALGQGPEFLTYFQNEAQLDKSGLPSDRFFAERPEGSVSTLKIQRTQQEDSAVYLCASSLRDLLGGTQYFGPGTRLLVL.

This clonotype was observed a few times. This chain uses TRBV12-3 or TRBV12-4 with TRBJ1-6; D is undetermined. Trimming removed 7 bases from V and 0 bases from J, with 7 bases in between. This CDR3 has 14 residues. CDR3 coding DNA: TGTGCCAGCAAACCGTCCTCCTATAATTCACCCCTCCACTTT. As protein: CASKPSSYNSPLHF.

This clonotype came up many times. The V gene is TRBV5-5, the J gene TRBJ1-6; D not certain. Trimming left V 1 base short and J 17 bases short, with 13 bases between. The CDR3 is 12 residues long. The germline CDR1 and CDR2 sequences are SGHKS and YYEKEE (reference sequence). CDR3 sequence: CASSLLGGPFHF. The CDR3 coding sequence is TGTGCCAGCAGCTTGCTCGGCGGCCCTTTCCACTTT.

This chain uses TRBV12-3 or TRBV12-4 with TRBJ1-1; the D is unclear. The CDR3 covers 11 residues. V gave up 4 bases and J gave up 12 bases, with 12 bases separating them. DNA for the CDR3: TGTGCCAGCAGTTCCTATCGGGAGACTTTCTTT. Translating gives CASSSYRETFF.

V and J are TRBV12-3 or TRBV12-4 and TRBJ2-5, with D perhaps TRBD2 (6 bases). The CDR3 is 16 amino acids. Trimming removed 1 base at V and 1 base at J, with 13 bases between. The CDR3 is CASSLGRLRGQETQYF. The CDR3 bases are TGTGCCAGCAGTTTAGGTCGCCTGCGGGGCCAAGAGACCCAGTACTTC.

The CDR3 nucleotides read TGTGCCAGCAGCCCGGACGGCCTGAATGGCTACACCTTC. It yields the protein CASSPDGLNGYTF. The rearrangement uses TRBV7-9 and TRBJ1-2, with D unclear. Germline V gene sequence: CDR1 SEHNR, CDR2 FQNEAQ (reference sequence). The V end was cut by 5 bases, the J end by 6 bases, with 13 bases between. The length of the CDR3 is 13 residues.

The V call is TRBV12-5, the J call TRBJ1-1; unclear D gene. The V gene lost 3 bases and the J gene lost 1 base, with 6 bases spanning the gap. The germline V gene encodes CDR1 LGHNT and CDR2 FRNRAP. The CDR3 sequence is 13 residues long. The CDR3 sequence is CASGLRENTEAFF. The CDR3 nucleotides are TGTGCTAGTGGTTTAAGGGAGAACACTGAAGCTTTCTTT.

This clonotype was recorded many times. The chain combines TRBV28 with TRBJ1-1; possibly TRBD1 for D (5 bases). Trimming pared 6 bases from V and 10 bases from J, leaving 15 bases between. This CDR3 is built from 12 residues. Germline V gene sequence: CDR1 MDHEN, CDR2 SYDVKM. CDR3 in DNA: TGTGCCAGCAGCCGAACCCCGAGGGGAGCTTTCTTT. Amino acid sequence: CASSRTPRGAFF. The variable domain in full, completed from reference TRBV28 and TRBJ1-1, reads DVKVTQSSRYLVKRTGEKVFLECVQDMDHENMFWYRQDPGLGLRLIYFSYDVKMKEKGDIPEGYSVSREKKERFSLILESASTNQTSMYLCASSRTPRGAFFGQGTRLTVV.

This rearrangement joins TRBV29-1 to TRBJ2-7; D remains unclear. The CDR3 contains 12 residues. Germline V gives CDR1 SQVTM, CDR2 ANQGSEA. Trimming removed 3 bases from V and 0 bases from J, with 6 bases in between. The CDR3 sequence: CSVEGISYEQYF. As DNA, the CDR3 is TGCAGCGTTGAGGGCATCTCCTACGAGCAGTACTTC.

The V and J genes are TRBV6-5 and TRBJ1-2; D is undetermined. CDR1 is MNHEY and CDR2 is SVGAGI in the germline V gene. V dropped 10 bases and J dropped 4 bases, with 16 bases sitting between them. The CDR3 totals 13 residues. The CDR3 protein is CATRQIGLYGYTF. In DNA, the CDR3 is TGTGCCACCCGACAAATAGGGCTCTATGGCTACACCTTC.

This clonotype was seen a handful of times. The genes are TRBV6-2 or TRBV6-3 and TRBJ2-7; D remains unclear. Looked up from germline, CDR1 is MNHEY and CDR2 is SVGEGT. The ends were cut back, 2 bases at V and 0 bases at J, with 5 bases in the middle. There are 13 residues in the CDR3. This chain's CDR3 is CASSYAASYEQYF. The CDR3 nucleotides read TGTGCCAGCAGTTACGCAGCCTCCTACGAGCAGTACTTC.

This clonotype was seen repeatedly, ten times or more. This chain connects TRBV2 to TRBJ2-1; no firm D call. The V gene lost 11 bases and the J gene lost 2 bases, with 7 bases spanning the gap. CDR1 is SNHLY, CDR2 FYNNEI, per germline. The CDR3 length is 11 residues. This CDR3 is CAFPAYNEQFF. CDR3 coding DNA: TGTGCCTTTCCTGCCTACAATGAGCAGTTCTTC.

This clonotype was counted ten times or more. The chain employs TRBV10-3 and TRBJ1-2; D perhaps matches TRBD1 (5 bases). Deletions cut 6 bases from V and 3 bases from J, with 8 bases between. CDR3 length equals 12 residues. Germline CDR1 and CDR2: ENHRY and SYGVKD. The CDR3 spells CAIRVTDYGYTF. The CDR3 DNA follows: TGTGCCATCAGGGTGACAGACTATGGCTACACCTTC.

This clonotype has only a few counts. The genes are TRBV20-1 and TRBJ1-6, with a possible D match to TRBD1 (6 bases). Trimming shortened V by 5 bases and J by 8 bases, and 16 bases separated the two germline ends. The CDR3 is made up of 14 amino acids. Germline V CDR1 and CDR2: DFQATT, SNEGSKA (reference sequence). The CDR3 loop reads CSAPGRPGDSPLHF. CDR3 bases: TGCAGTGCTCCGGGTCGTCCAGGGGATTCACCCCTCCACTTT.

This clonotype was recorded many times. The chain carries TRBV6-2 or TRBV6-3 and TRBJ2-7; maybe TRBD2 (5 bases). The CDR3 runs to 12 residues. The germline V gene encodes CDR1 MNHEY and CDR2 SVGEGT. V was cut by 8 bases and J by 5 bases, with 13 bases left in between. CDR3: CASLRVLHEQYF. The CDR3 DNA sequence: TGTGCCAGCTTGAGGGTGCTCCACGAGCAGTACTTC.

This clonotype was observed a few times. The V and J genes are TRBV6-5 and TRBJ2-1; 13 nucleotides line up with TRBD2. This CDR3 contains 16 residues. Germline CDR1 is MNHEY and CDR2 is SVGAGI. Trimming at V came to 5 bases and at J to 12 bases, leaving 13 bases not matched to a gene. The DNA for the CDR3 is TGTGCCAGCAGTCAGAAACTAGCGGGGGGGGCCCAAGGGCAGTTCTTC. This encodes CASSQKLAGGAQGQFF.

The sample holds many counts of this clonotype. The V gene is TRBV29-1, the J gene TRBJ2-5, with TRBD1 matching over 7 bases. CDR1 is SQVTM, CDR2 ANQGSEA, per germline. The CDR3 is 12 residues long. V shed 8 bases, J shed 1 base, and the junction held 4 bases outside the gene matches. The CDR3 coding sequence is TGCAGCTCGACAGGGATCCAAGAGACCCAGTACTTC. The encoded protein is CSSTGIQETQYF.

The sample holds many counts of this clonotype. The rearrangement joins TRBV9 to TRBJ2-2; 7 bases line up with TRBD1. J gave up 3 bases and V 0 bases, and 2 bases lay outside the gene matches. Germline loops: CDR1 SGDLS, CDR2 YYNGEE. The CDR3 covers 15 residues. CDR3 nucleotide sequence: TGTGCCAGCAGCGTAGGCCAGGGGGACACCGGGGAGCTGTTTTTT. Its translation is CASSVGQGDTGELFF.

The chain links TRBV12-5 to TRBJ1-1, with D possibly being TRBD1 (5 bases). In germline, CDR1 is LGHNT, CDR2 FRNRAP. The V gene lost 3 bases and the J gene lost 0 bases, with 20 bases spanning the gap. This CDR3 is 18 amino acids long. DNA for the CDR3: TGTGCTAGTGGTTTCCCCCCGGGGGGGGTTGACATGAACACTGAAGCTTTCTTT. It is translated as CASGFPPGGVDMNTEAFF.

The chain joins TRBV14 to TRBJ1-1; D may be TRBD1 (5 bases). The CDR3 has 14 residues. Germline CDR1 reads SGHDN; CDR2 reads FVKESK. The ends were cut back, 1 base at V and 10 bases at J, with 16 bases in the middle. CDR3 residues: CASSQAIREAGAFF. In DNA, the CDR3 is TGTGCCAGCAGCCAAGCGATCAGGGAGGCCGGAGCTTTCTTT.

This clonotype has at least ten counts. The rearrangement joins TRBV6-6 to TRBJ2-7; D is ambiguous. V lost 8 bases and J lost 4, with 12 bases in between. This CDR3 has 12 amino acids. Germline CDR1 reads MNHNY; CDR2 reads SVGAGI (reference sequence). CDR3 sequence reads: CASAVPGYEQYF. The CDR3 DNA reads TGTGCCAGCGCTGTGCCCGGGTACGAGCAGTACTTC.

On this clonotype: A read error may be the cause here, since a much bigger clone is one base away. The V call is TRBV5-4, the J call TRBJ1-4; D ambiguous. Germline assignment: CDR1 SGHNT and CDR2 YYREEE (reference sequence). This CDR3 has 15 amino acids. The CDR3 DNA is TGTACCAGCAGCTTGGACCAGTGGGATAGTGAAAAACTGTTTTTT. Translation: CTSSLDQWDSEKLFF.

The sample holds many counts of this clonotype. The chain combines TRBV7-2 with TRBJ2-7; possibly TRBD1 for D (8 bases). Trimming removed 5 bases at V and 3 bases at J, with 20 bases between. The CDR3 sequence is 16 residues long. Germline assignment: CDR1 SGHTA and CDR2 FQGNSA. CDR3 residues: CASSRMGGTGHYEQYF. CDR3 DNA sequence: TGTGCCAGCAGCCGGATGGGGGGGACAGGCCACTACGAGCAGTACTTC.

The sample holds many counts of this clonotype. V is TRBV7-9 and J is TRBJ2-6; D is unclear. V lost 3 bases to trimming and J lost 4 bases, with 10 bases between them. Per the germline V gene, CDR1 is SEHNR and CDR2 is FQNEAQ (reference sequence). The CDR3 sequence is 15 residues long. The CDR3 region has the DNA TGTGCCAGCAGCTTCGATCCCGCGGGGGCCAACGTCCTGACTTTC. Translation gives CASSFDPAGANVLTF.

A word on this clonotype: A read error is possible here, since a much larger clone lies one base away. The chain uses TRBV20-1 and TRBJ1-6; 7 positions match TRBD1. Germline V gene lookup returns CDR1 DFQATT and CDR2 SNEGSKA (reference sequence). This CDR3 is built from 15 residues. Here the CDR3 DNA reads TGCAGTGCTAGGAAACCAGACAGGGTTAATTCACACCTCCACTTT. Its protein is CSARKPDRVNSHLHF.

This clonotype was seen repeatedly, ten times or more. The chain is built from TRBV29-1 and TRBJ2-4; D could derive from TRBD1 or TRBD2 (5 bases each). This CDR3 is built from 15 residues. Per the germline V gene, CDR1 is SQVTM and CDR2 is ANQGSEA. Trimming shortened V by 7 bases and J by 1 base, and 17 bases separated the two germline ends. The CDR3 DNA sequence: TGCAGCGCCGCCGACCAGGGCGGGGCCAAAAACATTCAGTACTTC. As protein: CSAADQGGAKNIQYF.